The TCR beta chain described here comes from a study of early T cells in non-severe SARS-CoV-2 infection. Overall study: Bulk RNA taken from unsorted whole blood was sequenced, leaving chains unpaired. Overall study results and limits: Private and CD4 specificities were missed by VDJdb matching, which favored anti-spike CD8 responses.

This clonotype occurred many times. Its target is not known. Individual cDNA molecules received unique molecular identifiers. TCRdb re-called the 5' RACE reads through MiXCR, storing one row per CDR3 protein. This table has about 67,000 distinct CDR3 sequences, 11% appearing once. Germline CDR1 and CDR2: SQVTM and ANQGSEA. The CDR3 is 12 amino acids. Between the trimmed V and J ends, which lost 7 bases and 1 base, there was a span of 10 bases. This receptor was taken from an adult who was a healthcare worker with PCR-confirmed SARS-CoV-2 infection or an uninfected control (not recorded which). Input material: whole blood. The V gene is TRBV29-1, the J gene TRBJ1-1; D possibly corresponds to TRBD1 (5 bases). CDR3 sequence: CSAVTGNTEAFF. In DNA, the CDR3 is TGCAGCGCCGTAACAGGGAACACTGAAGCTTTCTTT.